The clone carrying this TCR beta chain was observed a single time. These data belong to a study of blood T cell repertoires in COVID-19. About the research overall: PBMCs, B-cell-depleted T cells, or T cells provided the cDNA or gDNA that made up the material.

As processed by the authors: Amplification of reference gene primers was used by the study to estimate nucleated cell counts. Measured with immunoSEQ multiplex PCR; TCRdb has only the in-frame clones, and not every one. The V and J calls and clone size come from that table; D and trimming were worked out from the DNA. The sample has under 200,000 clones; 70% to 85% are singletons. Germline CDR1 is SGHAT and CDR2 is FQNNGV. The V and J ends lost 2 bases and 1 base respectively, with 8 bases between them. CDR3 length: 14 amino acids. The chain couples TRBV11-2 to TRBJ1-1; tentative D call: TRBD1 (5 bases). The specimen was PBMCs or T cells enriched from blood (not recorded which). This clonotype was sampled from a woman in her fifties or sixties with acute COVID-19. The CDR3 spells CASSLMGGNTEAFF. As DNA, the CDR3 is TGTGCCAGCAGCTTAATGGGGGGGAACACTGAAGCTTTCTTT.